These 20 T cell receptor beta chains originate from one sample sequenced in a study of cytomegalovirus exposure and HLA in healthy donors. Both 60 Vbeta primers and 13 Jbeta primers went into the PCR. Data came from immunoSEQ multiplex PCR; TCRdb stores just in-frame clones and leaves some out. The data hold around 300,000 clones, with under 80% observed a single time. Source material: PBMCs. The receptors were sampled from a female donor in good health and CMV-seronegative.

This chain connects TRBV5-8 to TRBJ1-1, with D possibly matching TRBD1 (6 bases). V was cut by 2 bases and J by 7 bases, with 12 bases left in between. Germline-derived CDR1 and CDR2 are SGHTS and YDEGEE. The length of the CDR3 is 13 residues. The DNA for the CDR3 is TGTGCCAGCAGCTTACGGACAGTGGGTGAAGCTTTCTTT. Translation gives CASSLRTVGEAFF.

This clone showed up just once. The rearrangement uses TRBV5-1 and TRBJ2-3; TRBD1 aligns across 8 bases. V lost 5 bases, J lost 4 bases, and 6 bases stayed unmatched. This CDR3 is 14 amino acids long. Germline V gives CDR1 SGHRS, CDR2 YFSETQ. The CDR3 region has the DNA TGCGCCAGCAGGGACAGGGAGCGGGCAGATACGCAGTATTTT. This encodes CASRDRERADTQYF.

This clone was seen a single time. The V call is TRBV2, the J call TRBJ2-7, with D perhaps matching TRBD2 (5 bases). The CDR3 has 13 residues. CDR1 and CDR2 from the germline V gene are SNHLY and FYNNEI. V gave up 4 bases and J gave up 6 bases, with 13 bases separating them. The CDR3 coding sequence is TGTGCCAGCAGTGCCGGAGGACCGGGCGAGCAGTACTTC. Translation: CASSAGGPGEQYF.

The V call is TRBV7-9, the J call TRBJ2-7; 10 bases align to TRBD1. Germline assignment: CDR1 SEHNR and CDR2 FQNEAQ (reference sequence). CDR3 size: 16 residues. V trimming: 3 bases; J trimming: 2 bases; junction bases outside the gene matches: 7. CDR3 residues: CASSFPGTGETYEQYF. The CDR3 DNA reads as TGTGCCAGCAGCTTCCCAGGGACAGGGGAAACCTACGAGCAGTACTTC. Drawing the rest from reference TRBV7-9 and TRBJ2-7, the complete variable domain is DTGVSQNPRHKITKRGQNVTFRCDPISEHNRLYWYRQTLGQGPEFLTYFQNEAQLEKSRLLSDRFSAERPKGSFSTLEIQRTEQGDSAMYLCASSFPGTGETYEQYFGPGTRLTVT.

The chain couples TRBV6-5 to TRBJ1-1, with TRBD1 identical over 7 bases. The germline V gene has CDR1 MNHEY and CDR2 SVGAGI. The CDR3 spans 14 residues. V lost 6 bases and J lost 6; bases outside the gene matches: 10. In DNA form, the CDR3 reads TGTGCCAGCAGCTGGGACCAGGGGGTCTCTGAAGCTTTCTTT. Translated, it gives CASSWDQGVSEAFF.

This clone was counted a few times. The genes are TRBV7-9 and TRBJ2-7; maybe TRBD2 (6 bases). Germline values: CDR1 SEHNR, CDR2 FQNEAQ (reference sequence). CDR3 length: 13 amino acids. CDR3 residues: CSGRGGGAYEQYF. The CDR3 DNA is TGTTCCGGAAGGGGAGGTGGGGCCTACGAGCAGTACTTC.

CDR3 bases: TGTGCCAGCAGCGCCCGGACAGGGGGCTTCTACGAGCAGTACTTC. Translation: CASSARTGGFYEQYF. The chain is built from TRBV11-3 and TRBJ2-7; TRBD1 matches 11 bases. Germline V gene sequence: CDR1 SGHNT, CDR2 YENEEA. Trimming removed 5 bases from V and 3 bases from J; junction bases left unmatched: 6. The CDR3 is 15 amino acids.

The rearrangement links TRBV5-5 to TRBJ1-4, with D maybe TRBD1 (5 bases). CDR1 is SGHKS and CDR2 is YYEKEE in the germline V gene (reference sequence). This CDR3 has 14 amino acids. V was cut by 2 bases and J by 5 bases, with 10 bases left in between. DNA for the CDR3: TGTGCCAGCAGCTTCCGGGACTTAAATGAAAAACTGTTTTTT. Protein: CASSFRDLNEKLFF.

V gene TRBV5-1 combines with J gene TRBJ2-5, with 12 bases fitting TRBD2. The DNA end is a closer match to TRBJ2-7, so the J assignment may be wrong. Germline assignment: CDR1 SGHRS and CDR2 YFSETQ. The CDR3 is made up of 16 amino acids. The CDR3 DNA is TGCGCCAGCGCTGGGGCTAGCGGGAGGGCCCCCTACGAGCAGTACTTC. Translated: CASAGASGRAPYEQYF.

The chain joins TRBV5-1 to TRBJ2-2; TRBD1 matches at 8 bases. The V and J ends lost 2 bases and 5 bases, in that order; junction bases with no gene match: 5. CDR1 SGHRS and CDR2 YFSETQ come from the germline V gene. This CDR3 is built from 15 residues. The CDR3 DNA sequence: TGCGCCAGCAGCTTTGACAGGGGTGGAACCGGGGAGCTGTTTTTT. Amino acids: CASSFDRGGTGELFF.

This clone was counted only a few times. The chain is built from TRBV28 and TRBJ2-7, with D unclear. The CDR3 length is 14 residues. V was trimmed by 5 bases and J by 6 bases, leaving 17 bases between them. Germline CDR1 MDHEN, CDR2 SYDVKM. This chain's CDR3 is CASSPPGSGGEQYF. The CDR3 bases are TGTGCCAGCAGTCCCCCCGGCTCGGGTGGCGAGCAGTACTTC.

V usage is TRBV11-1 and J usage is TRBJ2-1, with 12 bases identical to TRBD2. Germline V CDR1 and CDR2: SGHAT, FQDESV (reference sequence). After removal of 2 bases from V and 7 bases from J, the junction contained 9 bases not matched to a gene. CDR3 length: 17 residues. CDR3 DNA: TGTGCCAGCAGCTTAAACCTAGCGGGAGGGCAAGGGAATGAGCAGTTCTTC. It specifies CASSLNLAGGQGNEQFF.

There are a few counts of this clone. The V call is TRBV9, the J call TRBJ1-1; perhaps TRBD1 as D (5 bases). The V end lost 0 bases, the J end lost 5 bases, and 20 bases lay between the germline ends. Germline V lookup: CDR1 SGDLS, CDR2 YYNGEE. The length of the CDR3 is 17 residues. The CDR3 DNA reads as TGTGCCAGCAGCGTAGTGCCGGGCCGCCGGGAGGGGACTGAAGCTTTCTTT. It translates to CASSVVPGRREGTEAFF.

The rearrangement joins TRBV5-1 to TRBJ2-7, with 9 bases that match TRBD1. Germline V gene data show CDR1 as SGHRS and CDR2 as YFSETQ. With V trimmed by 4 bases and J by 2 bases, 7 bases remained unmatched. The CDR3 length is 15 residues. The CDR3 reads CASSPGDRDTYEQYF. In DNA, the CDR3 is TGCGCCAGCAGCCCTGGGGACAGGGATACCTACGAGCAGTACTTC.

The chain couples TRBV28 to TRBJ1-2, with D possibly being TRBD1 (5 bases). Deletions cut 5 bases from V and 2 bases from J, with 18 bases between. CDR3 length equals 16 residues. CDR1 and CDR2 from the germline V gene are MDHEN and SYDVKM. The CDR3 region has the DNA TGTGCCAGCAGTCGTGCGTCGAGACAGATGAACTATGGCTACACCTTC. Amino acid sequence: CASSRASRQMNYGYTF.

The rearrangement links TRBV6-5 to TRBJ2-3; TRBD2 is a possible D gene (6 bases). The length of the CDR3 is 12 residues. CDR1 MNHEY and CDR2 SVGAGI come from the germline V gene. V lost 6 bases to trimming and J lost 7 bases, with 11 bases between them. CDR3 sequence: CASRMGLHTQYF. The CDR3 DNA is TGTGCCAGCAGGATGGGACTGCATACGCAGTATTTT.

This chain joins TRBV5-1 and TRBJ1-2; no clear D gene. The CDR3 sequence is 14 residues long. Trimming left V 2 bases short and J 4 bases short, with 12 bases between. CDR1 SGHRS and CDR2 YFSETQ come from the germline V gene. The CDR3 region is CASSFAAEGYGYTF. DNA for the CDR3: TGCGCCAGCAGCTTCGCGGCGGAGGGCTATGGCTACACCTTC. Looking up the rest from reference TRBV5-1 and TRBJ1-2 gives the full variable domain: KAGVTQTPRYLIKTRGQQVTLSCSPISGHRSVSWYQQTPGQGLQFLFEYFSETQRNKGNFPGRFSGRQFSNSRSEMNVSTLELGDSALYLCASSFAAEGYGYTFGSGTRLTVV.

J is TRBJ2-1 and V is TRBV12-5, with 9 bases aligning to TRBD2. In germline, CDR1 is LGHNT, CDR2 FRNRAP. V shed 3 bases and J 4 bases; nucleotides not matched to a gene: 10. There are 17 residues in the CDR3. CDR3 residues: CASGFAAGGGGYNEQFF. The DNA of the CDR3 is TGTGCTAGTGGTTTTGCCGCGGGAGGGGGCGGGTACAATGAGCAGTTCTTC.

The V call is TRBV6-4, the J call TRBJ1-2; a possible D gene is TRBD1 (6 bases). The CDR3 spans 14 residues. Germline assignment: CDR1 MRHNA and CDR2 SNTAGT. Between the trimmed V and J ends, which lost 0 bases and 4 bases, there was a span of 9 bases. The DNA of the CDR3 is TGTGCCAGCAGTGACTCGGGCAGGGGCTATGGCTACACCTTC. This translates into CASSDSGRGYGYTF.

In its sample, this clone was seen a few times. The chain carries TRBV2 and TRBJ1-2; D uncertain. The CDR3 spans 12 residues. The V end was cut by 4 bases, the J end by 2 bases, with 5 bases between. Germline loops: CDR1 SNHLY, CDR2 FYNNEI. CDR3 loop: CASSAGNYGYTF. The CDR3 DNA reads TGTGCCAGCAGTGCGGGGAACTATGGCTACACCTTC.